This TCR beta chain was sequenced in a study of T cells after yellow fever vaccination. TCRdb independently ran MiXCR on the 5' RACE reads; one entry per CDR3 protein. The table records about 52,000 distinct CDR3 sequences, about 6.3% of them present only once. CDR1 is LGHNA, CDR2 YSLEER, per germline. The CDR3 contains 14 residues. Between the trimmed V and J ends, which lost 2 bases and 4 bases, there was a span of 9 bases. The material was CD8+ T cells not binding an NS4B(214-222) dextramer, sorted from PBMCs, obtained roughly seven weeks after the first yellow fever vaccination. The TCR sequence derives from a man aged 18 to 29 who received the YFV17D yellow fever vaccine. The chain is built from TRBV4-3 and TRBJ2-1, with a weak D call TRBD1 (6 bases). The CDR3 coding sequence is TGCGCCAGCAGCCAAACCACAGGGTACAATGAGCAGTTCTTC. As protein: CASSQTTGYNEQFF.